The present T cell receptor (beta chain) was sequenced within a study of T-cell reconstitution after alpha-beta-depleted transplantation in children. Study outcomes and limitations: Reportedly, roughly two months post-transplant, alpha-beta T cells arose from several hundred expanded graft clones. After one year, T-cell counts and TCRbeta diversity mostly came from new T cells. TCRbeta diversity was high at day 60 in some patients (a result of surviving recipient T cells and thymic progenitors).

Unique molecular identifiers were incorporated into the prepared TCRbeta library. TCRdb reanalysed the PCR reads using MiXCR and keeps one entry per CDR3 protein. The data contain 100,000 to 130,000 distinct CDR3 sequences, roughly 6.1% of them seen just once; the ten biggest clones take up roughly 23%. Note on this clonotype: The antigen is unknown.

The source is a male patient aged 2 to 10 who had a stem cell transplant for acute lymphoblastic leukemia, so the T cells may come from the graft donor. This specimen was PBMCs, mostly from graft donor cells, taken 360 days after TCRalphabeta/CD19-depleted stem cell transplant.

Here the CDR3 reads CASSPDRGSGANVLTF. The CDR3 DNA follows: TGTGCCAGCAGCCCCGACAGGGGATCTGGGGCCAACGTCCTGACTTTC. The gene calls are TRBV6-1 and TRBJ2-6; 8 nucleotides line up with TRBD1. CDR1 and CDR2 (germline): MNHNS, SASEGT. There are 16 residues in the CDR3. Trimming at V came to 6 bases and at J to 1 base, leaving 5 bases not matched to a gene.